Shown below are 24 T cell receptor beta chains from a single sample sequenced in a study of response to subunit inactivated influenza vaccine. TCRdb reprocessed the RT-PCR reads via MiXCR and lists one record per CDR3 protein. The data contain around 170,000 distinct CDR3 sequences, approximately 11% of them singletons. The sequenced sample was CD8+ T cells sorted from PBMCs, obtained around 25 months after vaccination. The receptors derive from a man in his fifties or sixties who received an inactivated influenza vaccine.

The chain's CDR3 is CASSYSGLAHNEQFF. The CDR3 DNA reads as TGTGCCAGCAGTTACTCGGGACTAGCGCACAATGAGCAGTTCTTC. This sequence joins TRBV6-2 or TRBV6-3 and TRBJ2-1; TRBD2 aligns across 10 bases. In germline, CDR1 is MNHEY, CDR2 SVGEGT. The CDR3 totals 15 residues. V lost 0 bases, J lost 5 bases, and 1 base stayed unmatched.

Points on this clonotype: A read error may produce the germline difference seen at one junction end. This chain uses TRBV6-1 with TRBJ2-5, with 8 bases fitting TRBD2. This CDR3 is 14 amino acids long. The germline CDR1 and CDR2 sequences are MNHNS and SASEGT. The CDR3 sequence is CASSKAGAYETQYF. CDR3 sequence (DNA): TGTGCCAGCAGTAAAGCGGGAGCTTATGAGACCCAGTACTTC.

In this sample, this clonotype turned up a few times. V usage is TRBV6-2 or TRBV6-3 and J usage is TRBJ2-1; 11 positions match TRBD2. After removal of 5 bases from V and 5 bases from J, the junction contained 8 bases not matched to a gene. There are 16 residues in the CDR3. Germline-derived CDR1 and CDR2 are MNHEY and SVGEGT. The CDR3 reads CASSRLSGRVHNEQFF. The CDR3 bases are TGTGCCAGCAGTCGCCTTAGCGGGAGGGTCCACAATGAGCAGTTCTTC.

This clonotype was counted a few times. V and J are TRBV29-1 and TRBJ1-2; 7 nucleotides line up with TRBD1. Germline CDR1 and CDR2: SQVTM and ANQGSEA. The CDR3 has 15 residues. Germline trimming cut 5 bases from V and 2 bases from J; bases unmatched to any gene: 11. CDR3 sequence (DNA): TGCAGCGTTCCCAGGGGGACAGAGGGGAACTATGGCTACACCTTC. Translating gives CSVPRGTEGNYGYTF.

This clonotype was observed many times. This chain uses TRBV2 with TRBJ2-1, with 7 positions matching TRBD2. The CDR3 is 15 amino acids. CDR1 and CDR2 (germline): SNHLY, FYNNEI. The V and J ends lost 4 bases and 0 bases, in that order; junction bases with no gene match: 3. The CDR3 sequence: CASSAGLSSYNEQFF. CDR3 coding DNA: TGTGCCAGCAGTGCGGGACTAAGCTCCTACAATGAGCAGTTCTTC.

This chain connects TRBV20-1 to TRBJ2-7, with TRBD1 matching over 9 bases. Per the germline V gene, CDR1 is DFQATT and CDR2 is SNEGSKA (reference sequence). This CDR3 has 15 residues. V gave up 0 bases and J gave up 2 bases; unmatched junction bases: 5. In nucleotides, the CDR3 is TGCAGTGCTAGAGATGGGACAGGGACCACCTACGAGCAGTACTTC. It yields the protein CSARDGTGTTYEQYF.

This clonotype was picked up a small number of times. The V and J genes are TRBV18 and TRBJ2-1, with D hard to call. This CDR3 is built from 14 residues. Trimming removed 6 bases at V and 3 bases at J, with 12 bases between. Germline V gene lookup returns CDR1 KGHSH and CDR2 LQKENI. CDR3 residues: CASSLRSVYNEQFF. The CDR3 DNA sequence: TGTGCCAGCTCCTTAAGATCCGTCTACAATGAGCAGTTCTTC.

This clonotype was picked up many times. The chain employs TRBV3-1 and TRBJ2-7; 9 nucleotides agree with TRBD1. Looked up from germline, CDR1 is LGHDT and CDR2 is YNNKEL (reference sequence). This CDR3 region has 15 residues. V dropped 4 bases and J dropped 3; count of bases not matched to a gene: 7. The CDR3 DNA is TGTGCCAGCAGCCTTACCGGGACAGGGAACTACGAGCAGTACTTC. Translation gives CASSLTGTGNYEQYF.

In its sample, this clonotype was seen a few times. The rearrangement uses TRBV27 and TRBJ2-1; 7 bases are shared with TRBD1. CDR3 length: 15 residues. Germline V gene sequence: CDR1 MNHEY, CDR2 SMNVEV (reference sequence). V shed 2 bases, J shed 4 bases, and the junction held 5 bases outside the gene matches. CDR3 region: CASSLRAGGYNEQFF. The CDR3 nucleotides are TGTGCCAGCAGTTTAAGAGCAGGGGGATACAATGAGCAGTTCTTC.

This clonotype was detected ten times or more. The chain employs TRBV20-1 and TRBJ2-3; 9 bases agree with TRBD1. Germline trimming cut 3 bases from V and 0 bases from J; bases unmatched to any gene: 4. Germline values: CDR1 DFQATT, CDR2 SNEGSKA (reference sequence). The CDR3 runs 15 residues. CDR3 region: CSARRQGVSTDTQYF. CDR3 bases: TGCAGTGCTAGGCGACAGGGGGTGAGCACAGATACGCAGTATTTT.

This clonotype was seen many times. CDR3: CASSYSSGIGNTIYF. As DNA, the CDR3 is TGTGCCAGCAGTTACTCGAGCGGGATCGGAAACACCATATATTTT. This sequence joins TRBV6-5 and TRBJ1-3, with D unclear. Germline CDR1 MNHEY, CDR2 SVGAGI. The ends were cut back, 0 bases at V and 4 bases at J, with 10 bases in the middle. This CDR3 contains 15 residues.

The sample holds a few counts of this clonotype. J is TRBJ1-6 and V is TRBV4-3; D possibly corresponds to TRBD1 (5 bases). Germline V lookup: CDR1 LGHNA, CDR2 YSLEER. The CDR3 spans 15 residues. V was cut by 0 bases and J by 8 bases, with 11 bases left in between. The DNA of the CDR3 is TGCGCCAGCAGCCAAGATTCTGGCAGGGATTCACCCCTCCACTTT. As protein: CASSQDSGRDSPLHF.

This clonotype was seen more than once but under ten times. The chain couples TRBV4-3 to TRBJ2-3; D is unresolved. The V and J ends lost 4 bases and 1 base respectively, with 9 bases between them. CDR1 is LGHNA and CDR2 is YSLEER in the germline V gene. This CDR3 region has 14 residues. The DNA of the CDR3 is TGCGCCAGCAGCCCGACTCTGGGCACAGATACGCAGTATTTT. Protein sequence: CASSPTLGTDTQYF.

The rearrangement joins TRBV6-2 or TRBV6-3 to TRBJ2-7; D possibly corresponds to TRBD1 (5 bases). Germline values: CDR1 MNHEY, CDR2 SVGEGT. Trimming took 2 bases from V and 2 from J, leaving 7 bases between them. This CDR3 region has 13 residues. The CDR3 reads CASSYLRAYEQYF. For the CDR3, the DNA is TGTGCCAGCAGTTACCTCAGGGCCTACGAGCAGTACTTC.

The chain has TRBV4-3 and TRBJ2-2; the D is unclear. Germline V gene sequence: CDR1 LGHNA, CDR2 YSLEER. Trimming removed 0 bases from V and 5 bases from J, with 13 bases in between. CDR3 length: 16 amino acids. The CDR3 here is CASSQDPNRVTGELFF. The CDR3, as DNA: TGCGCCAGCAGCCAAGATCCCAACAGAGTTACCGGGGAGCTGTTTTTT.

The chain employs TRBV15 and TRBJ2-7; no clear D gene. The CDR3 runs 12 residues. Germline V CDR1 and CDR2: LNHNV, YYDKDF (reference sequence). The ends were cut back, 0 bases at V and 5 bases at J, with 5 bases in the middle. The CDR3 bases are TGTGCCACCAGCAGAGATCGGAACGAGCAGTACTTC. Amino acid sequence: CATSRDRNEQYF.

The chain joins TRBV11-2 to TRBJ2-2, with no clear D. V lost 2 bases to trimming and J lost 0 bases, with 7 bases between them. There are 15 residues in the CDR3. Germline V gives CDR1 SGHAT, CDR2 FQNNGV. The CDR3 DNA is TGTGCCAGCAGCTTAACAGCAACGAACACCGGGGAGCTGTTTTTT. It translates to CASSLTATNTGELFF.

V gene TRBV9 combines with J gene TRBJ2-3; TRBD2 is a possible D gene (5 bases). Germline lookup yields CDR1 SGDLS and CDR2 YYNGEE. The V end lost 4 bases, the J end lost 1 base, and 25 bases lay between the germline ends. This CDR3 has 19 amino acids. The CDR3 region has the DNA TGTGCCAGCAGCCCGAGCCCCGTCCTAGCAGGAGCCGGCACAGATACGCAGTATTTT. Translation: CASSPSPVLAGAGTDTQYF.

J is TRBJ2-7 and V is TRBV4-3; 10 bases match TRBD2. The CDR3 spans 17 residues. Losses at the gene ends were 0 bases for V and 3 bases for J; bases not matched to a gene: 8. Germline V gene data show CDR1 as LGHNA and CDR2 as YSLEER. The CDR3 sequence is CASSQEISGRVVYEQYF. The CDR3 DNA is TGCGCCAGCAGCCAAGAGATAAGCGGGAGGGTGGTCTACGAGCAGTACTTC.

This clonotype has a handful of counts. V is TRBV9 and J is TRBJ2-4; D perhaps matches TRBD1 (5 bases). The V and J ends lost 0 bases and 7 bases respectively, with 14 bases between them. The germline gives CDR1 SGDLS, CDR2 YYNGEE. CDR3 length: 15 residues. The CDR3 DNA reads as TGTGCCAGCAGCGTAGGGGCAGGGATGTCGAACATTCAGTACTTC. Protein sequence: CASSVGAGMSNIQYF.

The V and J genes are TRBV6-1 and TRBJ2-1; 12 bases match TRBD2. Germline CDR1 and CDR2: MNHNS and SASEGT. This CDR3 spans 15 amino acids. The V segment lost 6 bases and the J segment 7 bases; nucleotides outside the gene matches: 7. The CDR3 region has the DNA TGTGCCAGCAGCAGACTAGCGGGGGAGGGAAATGAGCAGTTCTTC. Encoded protein: CASSRLAGEGNEQFF.

This clonotype was seen many times. V usage is TRBV12-3 or TRBV12-4 and J usage is TRBJ2-1, with 7 nucleotides matching TRBD1. The CDR3 is made up of 12 amino acids. V lost 4 bases, J lost 7 bases, and 1 base stayed unmatched. The CDR3 coding sequence is TGTGCCAGCAGTTCGACAGGGAATGAGCAGTTCTTC. It is translated as CASSSTGNEQFF.

This rearrangement joins TRBV10-2 to TRBJ1-5, with unresolved D. This CDR3 region has 13 residues. Trimming removed 5 bases from V and 6 bases from J, with 11 bases in between. Germline V gene lookup returns CDR1 WSHSY and CDR2 SAAADI. The CDR3 protein is CASSPGYGQPQHF. CDR3 nucleotide sequence: TGCGCCAGCAGTCCCGGGTATGGTCAGCCCCAGCATTTT.

This clonotype came up many times. The gene calls are TRBV5-1 and TRBJ2-7; tentative D call: TRBD1 (6 bases). Germline CDR1 SGHRS, CDR2 YFSETQ. CDR3 length: 15 amino acids. V was trimmed by 4 bases and J by 0 bases, leaving 14 bases between them. Here the CDR3 DNA reads TGCGCCAGCAGCGCAGGGACACTCGCCTCCTACGAGCAGTACTTC. It yields the protein CASSAGTLASYEQYF.